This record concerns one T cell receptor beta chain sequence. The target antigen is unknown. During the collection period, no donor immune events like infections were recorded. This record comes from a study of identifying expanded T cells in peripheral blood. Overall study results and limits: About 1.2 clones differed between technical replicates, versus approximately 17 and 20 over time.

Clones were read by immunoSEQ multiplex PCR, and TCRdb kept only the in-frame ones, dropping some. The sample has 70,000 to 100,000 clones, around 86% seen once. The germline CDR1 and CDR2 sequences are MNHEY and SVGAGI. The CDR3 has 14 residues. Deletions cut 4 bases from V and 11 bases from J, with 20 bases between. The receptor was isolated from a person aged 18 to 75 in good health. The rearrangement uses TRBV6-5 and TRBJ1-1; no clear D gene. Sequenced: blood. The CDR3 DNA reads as TGTGCCAGCAGTTGGCAACCGGGCCGCGCGGGGGCTTTCTTT. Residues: CASSWQPGRAGAFF.